This T cell receptor (beta chain) originates from a study of shared clonotypes between healthy human individuals. Study information: Each donor contributed plates that comprised three CD4 naive, three CD4 memory, two CD8 naive and one CD8 memory. Study-wide findings and caveats: Among the subsets, naive ones generally showed larger estimated richness than memory ones.

Germline V gene lookup returns CDR1 MNHEY and CDR2 SVGAGI. The CDR3 has 15 residues. V shed 5 bases and J shed 4 bases, with 12 bases lying between them. As for this clone: The antigen is unknown.

Positive CCR7 selection of CD45RO-negative cells yielded the naive CD8 cells, and terminally differentiated effector memory CD45RA+ cells were excluded. TCRdb keeps only in-frame clones here, not all; method: immunoSEQ multiplex PCR. The sample has over 750,000 clones, 96% seen once. J is TRBJ2-6 and V is TRBV6-5; maybe TRBD1 (6 bases). Material: naive CD8+ T cells sorted from blood. This clonotype originated in a man aged 25 to 40 in good health. CDR3 protein: CASSIQGYGANVLTF. CDR3 in DNA: TGTGCCAGCAGTATACAGGGTTACGGGGCCAACGTCCTGACTTTC.